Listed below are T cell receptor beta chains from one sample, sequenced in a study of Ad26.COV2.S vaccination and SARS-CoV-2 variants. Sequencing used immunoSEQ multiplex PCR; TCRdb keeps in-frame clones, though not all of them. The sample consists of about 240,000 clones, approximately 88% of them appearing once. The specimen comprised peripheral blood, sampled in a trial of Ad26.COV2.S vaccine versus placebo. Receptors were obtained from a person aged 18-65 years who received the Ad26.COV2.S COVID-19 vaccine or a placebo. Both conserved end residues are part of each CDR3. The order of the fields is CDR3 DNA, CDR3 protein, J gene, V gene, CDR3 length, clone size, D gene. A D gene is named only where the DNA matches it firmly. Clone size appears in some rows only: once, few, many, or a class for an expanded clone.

CDR3 DNA: TGTGCCAGCAGCCAAGATCTCGGCGGGGGTGAGCAGTTCTTC
CDR3 protein: CASSQDLGGGEQFF
J gene: TRBJ2-1
V gene: TRBV3-1/TRBV3-2
CDR3 length: 14
clone size: .
D gene: TRBD2

CDR3 DNA: TGTGCCAGCAGCTCCAGGGACAGGGCCTACTTC
CDR3 protein: CASSSRDRAYF
J gene: TRBJ2-7
V gene: TRBV5-6
CDR3 length: 11
clone size: .
D gene: TRBD1

CDR3 DNA: TGTGCCAGCAGCGCGACAGGACATCCTGGGGCCAACGTCCTGACTTTC
CDR3 protein: CASSATGHPGANVLTF
J gene: TRBJ2-6
V gene: TRBV9
CDR3 length: 16
clone size: .
D gene: .

CDR3 DNA: TGCGCCAGCAGGGGCCAAGAGACCCAGTACTTC
CDR3 protein: CASRGQETQYF
J gene: TRBJ2-5
V gene: TRBV5-1
CDR3 length: 11
clone size: .
D gene: .

CDR3 DNA: TGTGCCAGCAGGCGGGAGGGGGGCGAGCAGTACTTC
CDR3 protein: CASRREGGEQYF
J gene: TRBJ2-7
V gene: TRBV13
CDR3 length: 12
clone size: .
D gene: TRBD2

CDR3 DNA: TGTGCCAGCAGCTTGGGACCTCAGGGATCCTACGAGCAGTACTTC
CDR3 protein: CASSLGPQGSYEQYF
J gene: TRBJ2-7
V gene: TRBV5-6
CDR3 length: 15
clone size: .
D gene: .

CDR3 DNA: TGCGCCAGCAGCGCCACAGGGGGCACTGAAGCTTTCTTT
CDR3 protein: CASSATGGTEAFF
J gene: TRBJ1-1
V gene: TRBV4-1
CDR3 length: 13
clone size: once
D gene: TRBD1

CDR3 DNA: TGTGCCAGCAGCGCCCCGGTGGGGGGGGATCCGGGGGAGCAGTACTTC
CDR3 protein: CASSAPVGGDPGEQYF
J gene: TRBJ2-7
V gene: TRBV9
CDR3 length: 16
clone size: .
D gene: TRBD2

CDR3 DNA: TGCGCCAGCAGCCAGGAATTAGCGGGAGGAGGCCAGACCCAGTACTTC
CDR3 protein: CASSQELAGGGQTQYF
J gene: TRBJ2-5
V gene: TRBV4-3
CDR3 length: 16
clone size: .
D gene: TRBD2

CDR3 DNA: TGTGCCAGCAGTTTCCTCGGGGGGGGCTCGGGCACTGAAGCTTTCTTT
CDR3 protein: CASSFLGGGSGTEAFF
J gene: TRBJ1-1
V gene: TRBV28
CDR3 length: 16
clone size: .
D gene: .

CDR3 DNA: TGCGCCAGCAGCTTGGGCACAGGGATAATAGTGAATGAGCAGTTCTTC
CDR3 protein: CASSLGTGIIVNEQFF
J gene: TRBJ2-1
V gene: TRBV5-1
CDR3 length: 16
clone size: .
D gene: .

CDR3 DNA: TGTGCCAGCAGCGTCGGGACTTGGGGGGAGACCCAGTACTTC
CDR3 protein: CASSVGTWGETQYF
J gene: TRBJ2-5
V gene: TRBV9
CDR3 length: 14
clone size: .
D gene: .

CDR3 DNA: TGTGCCAGCAGTTCCGCCTTTAACAGGGGGCGAGGAGAGACCCAGTACTTC
CDR3 protein: CASSSAFNRGRGETQYF
J gene: TRBJ2-5
V gene: TRBV28
CDR3 length: 17
clone size: .
D gene: TRBD1

CDR3 DNA: TGTGCCAGCAGCCCAGACCAAGGAAGGAACTATGGCTACACCTTC
CDR3 protein: CASSPDQGRNYGYTF
J gene: TRBJ1-2
V gene: TRBV14
CDR3 length: 15
clone size: .
D gene: .

CDR3 DNA: TGTGCCAGCTCACAGATACTACAGGGTACGGCGGGCAAAAACATTCAGTACTTC
CDR3 protein: CASSQILQGTAGKNIQYF
J gene: TRBJ2-4
V gene: TRBV18
CDR3 length: 18
clone size: .
D gene: .

CDR3 DNA: TGTGCCAGCAGCTTGGGAGGCGGAACTGAAGCTTTCTTT
CDR3 protein: CASSLGGGTEAFF
J gene: TRBJ1-1
V gene: TRBV5-4
CDR3 length: 13
clone size: once
D gene: .

CDR3 DNA: TGTGCCAGCAGCTCTGGACCCCAACCCCATGAGCAGTTCTTC
CDR3 protein: CASSSGPQPHEQFF
J gene: TRBJ2-1
V gene: TRBV9
CDR3 length: 14
clone size: .
D gene: .

CDR3 DNA: TGTGCCAGCAGCTTGGCCTTTGAGGCGGGAGGGCTGTACAATGAGCAGTTCTTC
CDR3 protein: CASSLAFEAGGLYNEQFF
J gene: TRBJ2-1
V gene: TRBV5-6
CDR3 length: 18
clone size: once
D gene: TRBD2

CDR3 DNA: TGCGCCAGCAGTCAATCTGCGGTCGATACGCAGTATTTT
CDR3 protein: CASSQSAVDTQYF
J gene: TRBJ2-3
V gene: TRBV23-1
CDR3 length: 13
clone size: .
D gene: .

CDR3 DNA: TGTGCCAGCAGTGGGGGTCCGGGACAGGGTCCCTCCTACGAGCAGTACTTC
CDR3 protein: CASSGGPGQGPSYEQYF
J gene: TRBJ2-7
V gene: TRBV27
CDR3 length: 17
clone size: once
D gene: TRBD1

CDR3 DNA: TGTGCCAGCAGCCCGACATTAGACAGGGGGCCTCAAGAGACCCAGTACTTC
CDR3 protein: CASSPTLDRGPQETQYF
J gene: TRBJ2-5
V gene: TRBV11-2
CDR3 length: 17
clone size: .
D gene: TRBD1

CDR3 DNA: TGTGCCAGCAGCACCTTAGGGAGGGGGGAAAAACTGTTTTTT
CDR3 protein: CASSTLGRGEKLFF
J gene: TRBJ1-4
V gene: TRBV2
CDR3 length: 14
clone size: few
D gene: .

CDR3 DNA: TGTGCCAGCAGTTACTCGTTTGAGTTGAATGAGCAGTTCTTC
CDR3 protein: CASSYSFELNEQFF
J gene: TRBJ2-1
V gene: TRBV6-2/TRBV6-3
CDR3 length: 14
clone size: .
D gene: .

CDR3 DNA: TGTGCCAGCCAGAAGGGGTCAGGGATCTATGGCTACACCTTC
CDR3 protein: CASQKGSGIYGYTF
J gene: TRBJ1-2
V gene: TRBV28
CDR3 length: 14
clone size: .
D gene: .

CDR3 DNA: TGTGCCACCAGCAGACCCCCGGGGGCCTCCTACGAGCAGTACTTC
CDR3 protein: CATSRPPGASYEQYF
J gene: TRBJ2-7
V gene: TRBV15
CDR3 length: 15
clone size: .
D gene: .

CDR3 DNA: TGTGCCATCAGTGAGTCGGGATTTGGGTCCGCAGATACGCAGTATTTT
CDR3 protein: CAISESGFGSADTQYF
J gene: TRBJ2-3
V gene: TRBV10-3
CDR3 length: 16
clone size: .
D gene: .